The present entry profiles one TCR beta chain with its context. As yet, its antigen is unknown. Other nucleotide sequences from this sample produce the same CDR3. The data stem from a study of CD8+ T cells in alopecia areata. As for the study in general: Tofacitinib treatment spanned 6 to 18 months, with 6 months off drug afterward. Findings and caveats of the study: It was less clear whether patients shared TCRs than it was in mice, possibly because of HLA. Tofacitinib significantly brought down scalp clonality and expanded CD8+ clones among top 100.

Trimming cost V 6 bases and J 1 base, with 9 bases left between them. Germline V gene lookup returns CDR1 MNHEY and CDR2 SVGAGI. CDR3 length: 13 residues. RNA extraction and reverse transcription yielded cDNA as sequencing template. Sequencing was performed with immunoSEQ multiplex PCR; in TCRdb, only in-frame clones are kept and a portion is missing. The sample carries 120,000 or so clones, under 65% recorded once. As for treatment: oral pan-JAK inhibitor, 5-10 mg twice daily. Lesional scalp punch biopsies and peripheral blood came from alopecia areata patients. The TCR originated in a human donor with alopecia areata. Sequencing used CD4+ T cells sorted from blood, obtained at week 4, from a patient treated with tofacitinib. V is TRBV6-5 and J is TRBJ1-1; D is perhaps TRBD1 (5 bases). The DNA for the CDR3 is TGTGCCAGCAGCCGGGGCCCGAACACTGAAGCTTTCTTT. Its translation is CASSRGPNTEAFF.